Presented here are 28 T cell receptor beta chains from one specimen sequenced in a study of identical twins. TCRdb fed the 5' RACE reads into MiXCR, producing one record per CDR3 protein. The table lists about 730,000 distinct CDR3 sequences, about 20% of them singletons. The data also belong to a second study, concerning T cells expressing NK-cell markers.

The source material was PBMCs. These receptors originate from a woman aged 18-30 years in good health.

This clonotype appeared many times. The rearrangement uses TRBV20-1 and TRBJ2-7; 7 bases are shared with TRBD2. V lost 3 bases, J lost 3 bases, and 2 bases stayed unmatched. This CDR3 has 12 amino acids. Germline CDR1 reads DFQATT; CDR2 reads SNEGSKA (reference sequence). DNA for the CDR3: TGCAGTGCTAGCGGGGGGATCTACGAGCAGTACTTC. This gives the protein CSASGGIYEQYF.

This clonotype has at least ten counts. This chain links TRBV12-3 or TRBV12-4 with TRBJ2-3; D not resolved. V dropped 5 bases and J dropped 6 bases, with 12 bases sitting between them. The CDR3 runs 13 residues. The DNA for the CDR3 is TGTGCCAGCAGTGCCCGGTCACGGGATACGCAGTATTTT. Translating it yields CASSARSRDTQYF.

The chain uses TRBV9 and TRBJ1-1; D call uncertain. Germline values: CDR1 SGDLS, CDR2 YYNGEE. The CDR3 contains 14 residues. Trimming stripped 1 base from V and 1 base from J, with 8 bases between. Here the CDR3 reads CASSVQSENTEAFF. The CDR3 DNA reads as TGTGCCAGCAGCGTACAATCAGAGAACACTGAAGCTTTCTTT.

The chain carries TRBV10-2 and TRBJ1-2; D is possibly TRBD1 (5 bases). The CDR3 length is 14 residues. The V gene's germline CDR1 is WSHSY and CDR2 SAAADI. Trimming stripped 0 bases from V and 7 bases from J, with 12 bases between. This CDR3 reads CASSESSGGGGYTF. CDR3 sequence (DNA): TGCGCCAGCAGTGAGTCGAGTGGGGGTGGTGGCTACACCTTC.

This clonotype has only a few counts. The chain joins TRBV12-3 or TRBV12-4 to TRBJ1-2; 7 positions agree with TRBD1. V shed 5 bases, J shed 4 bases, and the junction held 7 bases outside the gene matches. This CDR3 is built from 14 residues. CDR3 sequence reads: CASSRTGASYGYTF. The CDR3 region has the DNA TGTGCCAGCAGTAGGACAGGAGCGAGCTATGGCTACACCTTC.

CDR3 bases: TGTGCCAGCAGTTGGAATAGCTTCGAGCAGTACTTC. Encoded protein: CASSWNSFEQYF. The chain employs TRBV12-3 or TRBV12-4 and TRBJ2-7; D is ambiguous. The CDR3 is 12 residues long. V shed 4 bases and J shed 6 bases, with 10 bases lying between them.

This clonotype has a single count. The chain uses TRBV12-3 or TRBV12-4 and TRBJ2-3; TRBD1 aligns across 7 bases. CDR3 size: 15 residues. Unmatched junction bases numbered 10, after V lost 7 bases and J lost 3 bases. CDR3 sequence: CASTQDRVRTDTQYF. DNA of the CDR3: TGTGCCAGCACCCAAGACAGGGTCCGGACAGATACGCAGTATTTT.

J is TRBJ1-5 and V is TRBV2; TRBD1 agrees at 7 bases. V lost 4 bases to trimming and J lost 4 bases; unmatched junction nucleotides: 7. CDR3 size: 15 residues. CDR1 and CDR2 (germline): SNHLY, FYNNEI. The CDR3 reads CASSARGLKNQPQHF. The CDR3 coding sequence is TGTGCCAGCAGTGCTAGGGGGCTCAAAAATCAGCCCCAGCATTTT.

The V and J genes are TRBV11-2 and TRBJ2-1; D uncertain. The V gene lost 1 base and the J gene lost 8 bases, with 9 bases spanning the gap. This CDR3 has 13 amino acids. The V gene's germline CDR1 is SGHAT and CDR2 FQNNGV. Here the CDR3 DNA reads TGTGCCAGCAGCTTAGGACCGATTGATGAGCAGTTCTTC. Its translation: CASSLGPIDEQFF.

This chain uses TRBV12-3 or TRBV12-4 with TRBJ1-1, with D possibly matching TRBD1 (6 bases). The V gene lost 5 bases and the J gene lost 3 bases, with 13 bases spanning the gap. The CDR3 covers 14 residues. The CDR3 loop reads CASSPRGGHTEAFF. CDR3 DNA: TGTGCCAGCAGTCCCCGCGGGGGCCACACTGAAGCTTTCTTT.

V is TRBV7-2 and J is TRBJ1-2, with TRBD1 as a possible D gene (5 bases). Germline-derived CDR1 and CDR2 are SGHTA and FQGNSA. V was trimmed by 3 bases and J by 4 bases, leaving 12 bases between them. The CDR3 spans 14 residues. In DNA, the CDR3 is TGTGCCAGCAGCTTGTCAGGGTCGGGCTATGGCTACACCTTC. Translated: CASSLSGSGYGYTF.

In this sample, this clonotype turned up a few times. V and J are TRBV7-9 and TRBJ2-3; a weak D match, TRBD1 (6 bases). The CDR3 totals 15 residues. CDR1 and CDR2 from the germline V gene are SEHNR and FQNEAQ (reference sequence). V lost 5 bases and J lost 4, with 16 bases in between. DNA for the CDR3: TGTGCCAGCAGCACGATCAGGGGAAAGGCAGATACGCAGTATTTT. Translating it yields CASSTIRGKADTQYF.

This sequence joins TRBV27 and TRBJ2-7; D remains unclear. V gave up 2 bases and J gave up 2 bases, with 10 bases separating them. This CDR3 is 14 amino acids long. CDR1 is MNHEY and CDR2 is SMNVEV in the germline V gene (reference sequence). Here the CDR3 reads CASSLQGSTYEQYF. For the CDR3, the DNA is TGTGCCAGCAGTTTACAAGGCAGCACCTACGAGCAGTACTTC.

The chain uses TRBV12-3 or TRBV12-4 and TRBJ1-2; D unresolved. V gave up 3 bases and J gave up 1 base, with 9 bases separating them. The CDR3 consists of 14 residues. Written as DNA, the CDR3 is TGTGCCAGCAGTTTGACGCGGCTTAACTATGGCTACACCTTC. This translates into CASSLTRLNYGYTF.

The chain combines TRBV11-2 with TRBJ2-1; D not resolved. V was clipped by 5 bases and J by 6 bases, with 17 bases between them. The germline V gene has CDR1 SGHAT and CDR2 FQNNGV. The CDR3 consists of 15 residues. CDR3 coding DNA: TGTGCCAGCAGCCCCGCCGGGCGGAAGTCCAATGAGCAGTTCTTC. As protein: CASSPAGRKSNEQFF.

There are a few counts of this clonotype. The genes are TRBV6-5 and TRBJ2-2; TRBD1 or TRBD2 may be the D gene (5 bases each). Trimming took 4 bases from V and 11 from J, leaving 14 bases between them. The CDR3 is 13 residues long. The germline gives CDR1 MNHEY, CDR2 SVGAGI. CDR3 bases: TGTGCCAGCAGTTCGAGAGGGGTGGGAGAGCTGTTTTTT. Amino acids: CASSSRGVGELFF.

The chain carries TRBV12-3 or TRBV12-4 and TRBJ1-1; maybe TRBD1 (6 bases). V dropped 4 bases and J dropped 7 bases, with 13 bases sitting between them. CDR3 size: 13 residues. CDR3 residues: CASSYSAGDEAFF. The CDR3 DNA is TGTGCCAGCAGTTATTCTGCAGGGGATGAAGCTTTCTTT.

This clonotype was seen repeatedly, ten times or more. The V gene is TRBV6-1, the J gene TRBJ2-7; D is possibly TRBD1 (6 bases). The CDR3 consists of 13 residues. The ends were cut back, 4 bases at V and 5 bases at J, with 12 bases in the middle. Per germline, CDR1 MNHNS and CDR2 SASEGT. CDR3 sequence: CASSVTQGNEQYF. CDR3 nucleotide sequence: TGTGCCAGCAGTGTCACTCAGGGGAACGAGCAGTACTTC.

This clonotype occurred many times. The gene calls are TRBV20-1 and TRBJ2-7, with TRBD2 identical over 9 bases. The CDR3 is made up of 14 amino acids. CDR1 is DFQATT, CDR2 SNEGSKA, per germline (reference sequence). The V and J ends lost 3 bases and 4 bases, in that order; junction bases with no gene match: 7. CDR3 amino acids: CSASRGSGGYEQYF. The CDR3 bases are TGCAGTGCTAGTCGAGGTAGCGGGGGATACGAGCAGTACTTC.

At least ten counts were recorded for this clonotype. The CDR3 DNA reads as TGCAGTGCTAGTCGGGAGGATCTAGGGGTTGAGCAGTTCTTC. Encoded protein: CSASREDLGVEQFF. The rearrangement links TRBV20-1 to TRBJ2-1; 7 bases are a match to TRBD2. The V gene end was trimmed by 3 bases and the J gene end by 9 bases; junction bases not matched to a gene: 11. Germline V gene sequence: CDR1 DFQATT, CDR2 SNEGSKA (reference sequence). CDR3 length: 14 residues.

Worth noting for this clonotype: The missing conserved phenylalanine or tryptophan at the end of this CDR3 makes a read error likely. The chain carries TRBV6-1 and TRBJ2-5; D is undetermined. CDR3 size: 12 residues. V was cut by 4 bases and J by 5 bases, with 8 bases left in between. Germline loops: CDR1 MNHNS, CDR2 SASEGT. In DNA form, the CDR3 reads TGTGCCAGCAGTGCACTGTCGGAGACCCAGTACTCC. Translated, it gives CASSALSETQYS.

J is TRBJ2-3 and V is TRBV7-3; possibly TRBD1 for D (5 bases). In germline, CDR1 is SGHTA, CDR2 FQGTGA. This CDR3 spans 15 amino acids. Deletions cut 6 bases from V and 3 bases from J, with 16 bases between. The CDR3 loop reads CASSNRGGSTDTQYF. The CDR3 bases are TGTGCCAGCAGTAATAGGGGCGGTTCTACAGATACGCAGTATTTT.

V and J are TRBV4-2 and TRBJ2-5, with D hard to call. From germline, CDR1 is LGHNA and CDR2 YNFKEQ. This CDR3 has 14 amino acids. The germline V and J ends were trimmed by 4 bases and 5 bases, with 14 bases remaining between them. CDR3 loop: CASSPYQLGETQYF. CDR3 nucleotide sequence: TGTGCCAGCAGCCCCTACCAGTTAGGGGAGACCCAGTACTTC.

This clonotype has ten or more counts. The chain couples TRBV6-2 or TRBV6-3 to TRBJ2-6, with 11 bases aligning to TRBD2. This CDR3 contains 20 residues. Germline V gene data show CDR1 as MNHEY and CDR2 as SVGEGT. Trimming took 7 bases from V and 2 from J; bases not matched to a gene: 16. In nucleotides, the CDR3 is TGTGCCAGCAAGCCTCCCGGGACTAGCGGAGCGGGGGCTGGGGCCAACGTCCTGACTTTC. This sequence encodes CASKPPGTSGAGAGANVLTF.

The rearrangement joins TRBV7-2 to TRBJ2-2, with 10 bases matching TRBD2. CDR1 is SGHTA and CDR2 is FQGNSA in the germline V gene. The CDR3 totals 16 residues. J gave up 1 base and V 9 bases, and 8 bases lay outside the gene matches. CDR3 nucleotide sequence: TGTGCCAGTCCCAGAGGACTAGCGGTGAACACCGGGGAGCTGTTTTTT. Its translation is CASPRGLAVNTGELFF.

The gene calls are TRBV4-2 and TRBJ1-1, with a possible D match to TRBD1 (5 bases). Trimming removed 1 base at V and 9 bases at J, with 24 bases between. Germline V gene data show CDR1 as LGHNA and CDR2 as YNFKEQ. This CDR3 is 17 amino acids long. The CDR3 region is CASSQADINGGGTKAFF. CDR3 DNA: TGTGCCAGCAGCCAAGCAGATATCAACGGGGGGGGTACCAAAGCTTTCTTT.

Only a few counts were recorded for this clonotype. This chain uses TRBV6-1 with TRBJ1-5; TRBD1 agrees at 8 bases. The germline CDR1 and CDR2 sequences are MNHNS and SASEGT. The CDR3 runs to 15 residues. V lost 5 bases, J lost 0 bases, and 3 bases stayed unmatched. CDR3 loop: CASSKGQVSNQPQHF. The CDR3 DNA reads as TGTGCCAGCAGTAAGGGACAGGTTAGCAATCAGCCCCAGCATTTT.

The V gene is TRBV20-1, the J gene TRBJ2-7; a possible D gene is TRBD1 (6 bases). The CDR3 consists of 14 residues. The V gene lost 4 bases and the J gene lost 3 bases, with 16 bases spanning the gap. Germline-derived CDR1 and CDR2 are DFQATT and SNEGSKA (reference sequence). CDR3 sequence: CSAKRRPGHYEQYF. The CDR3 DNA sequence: TGCAGTGCTAAACGGAGGCCGGGACACTACGAGCAGTACTTC.